The clone carrying this TCR beta chain was counted ten times or more. The entry originates in a study of regulatory T cells in long-lasting Graves disease. Time point meaning: newly diagnosed GD, antithyroid drugs for less than 3 months. Preparation of the TCR library used RNA extracted from PBMCs. The V gene lost 8 bases and the J gene lost 11 bases, with 17 bases spanning the gap. The CDR3 loop spans 12 amino acids. The germline V gene encodes CDR1 SNHLY and CDR2 FYNNEI. Relying on iRepertoire HTBI primers and Arm-PCR of CDR3 regions, the team built TCR beta libraries. TCRdb analysed the multiplex PCR reads with MiXCR anew, one entry per CDR3 protein. The sample shows roughly 400,000 distinct CDR3 sequences, about 15% of them seen only once. The same specimen was also included in a second study, on T cells in Graves' hyperthyroidism and ophthalmopathy. That investigation notes: Ophthalmopathy and stable hyperthyroidism were told apart by a 13 V-J model.

The sequence came from a woman in her 40s with Graves disease. The V call is TRBV2, the J call TRBJ2-3, with D perhaps TRBD2 (5 bases). The input for sequencing was peripheral blood mononuclear cells (PBMCs), taken at new diagnosis, from a patient treated with antithyroid drugs. CDR3 loop: CASQNPSGGQYF. The CDR3 coding sequence is TGTGCCAGCCAGAACCCAAGCGGCGGGCAGTATTTT. Full variable domain (outside the CDR3, taken from reference TRBV2 and TRBJ2-3): EPEVTQTPSHQVTQMGQEVILRCVPISNHLYFYWYRQILGQKVEFLVSFYNNEISEKSEIFDDQFSVERPDGSNFTLKIRSTKLEDSAMYFCASQNPSGGQYFGPGTRLTVL.